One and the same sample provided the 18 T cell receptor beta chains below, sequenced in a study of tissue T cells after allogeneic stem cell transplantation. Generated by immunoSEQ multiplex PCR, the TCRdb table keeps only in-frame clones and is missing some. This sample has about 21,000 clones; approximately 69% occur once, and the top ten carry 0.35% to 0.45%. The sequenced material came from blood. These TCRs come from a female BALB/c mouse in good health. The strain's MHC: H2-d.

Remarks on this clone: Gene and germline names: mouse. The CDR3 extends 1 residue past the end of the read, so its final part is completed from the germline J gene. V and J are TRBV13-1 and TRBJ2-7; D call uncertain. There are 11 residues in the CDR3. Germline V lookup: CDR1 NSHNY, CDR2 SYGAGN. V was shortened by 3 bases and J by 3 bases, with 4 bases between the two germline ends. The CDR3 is CASSVDYEQYF. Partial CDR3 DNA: TGTGCCAGCAGTGTCGACTATGAACAGTAC.

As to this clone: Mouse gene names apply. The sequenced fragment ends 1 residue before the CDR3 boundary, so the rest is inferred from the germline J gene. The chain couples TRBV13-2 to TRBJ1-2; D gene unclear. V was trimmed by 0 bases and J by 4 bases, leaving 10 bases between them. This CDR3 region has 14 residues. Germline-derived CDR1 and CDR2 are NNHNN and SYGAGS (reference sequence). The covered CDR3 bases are TGTGCCAGCGGTGATGTGGAAAGAGGCTCCGACTACACC. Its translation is CASGDVERGSDYT. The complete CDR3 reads CASGDVERGSDYTF.

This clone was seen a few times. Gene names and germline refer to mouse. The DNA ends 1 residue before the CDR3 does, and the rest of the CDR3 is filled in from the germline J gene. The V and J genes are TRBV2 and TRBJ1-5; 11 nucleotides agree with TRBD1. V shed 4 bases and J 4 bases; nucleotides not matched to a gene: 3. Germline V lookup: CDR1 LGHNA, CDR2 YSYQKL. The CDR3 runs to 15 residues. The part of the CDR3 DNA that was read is TGTGCCAGCAGCCTGGACAGGGGGCTTAACCAGGCTCCGCTT. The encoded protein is CASSLDRGLNQAPL. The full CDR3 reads CASSLDRGLNQAPLF.

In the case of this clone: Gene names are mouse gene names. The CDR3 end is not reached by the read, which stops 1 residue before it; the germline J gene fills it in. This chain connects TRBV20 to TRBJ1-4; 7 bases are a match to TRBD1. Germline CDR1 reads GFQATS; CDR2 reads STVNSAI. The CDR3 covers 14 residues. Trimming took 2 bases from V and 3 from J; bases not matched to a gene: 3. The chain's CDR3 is CGARQGGTNERLFF. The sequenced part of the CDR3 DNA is TGTGGTGCTAGGCAGGGGGGCACCAACGAAAGATTATTT.

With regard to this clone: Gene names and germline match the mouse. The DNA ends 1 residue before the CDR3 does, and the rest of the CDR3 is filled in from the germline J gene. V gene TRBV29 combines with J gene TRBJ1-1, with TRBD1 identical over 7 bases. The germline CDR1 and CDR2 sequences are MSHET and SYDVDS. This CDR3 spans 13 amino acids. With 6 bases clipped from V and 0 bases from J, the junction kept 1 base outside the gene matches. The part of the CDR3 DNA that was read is TGTGCTAGCAGCGGGACAGCAAACACAGAAGTCTTC. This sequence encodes CASSGTANTEVF. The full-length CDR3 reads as CASSGTANTEVFF.

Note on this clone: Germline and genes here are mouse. This chain's CDR3 is CASSDGTRSQNTLYF. The part of the CDR3 DNA that was read is TGTGCCAGCAGTGATGGGACAAGGAGTCAAAACACCTTGTAC. The J gene is TRBJ2-4, the V gene TRBV13-3, with TRBD1 as a possible D gene (5 bases). The read stops 1 residue short of the end of the CDR3; the missing end is completed from the germline J gene. Deletions cut 0 bases from V and 0 bases from J, with 8 bases between. In germline, CDR1 is NNHDY, CDR2 SYVADS. There are 15 residues in the CDR3.

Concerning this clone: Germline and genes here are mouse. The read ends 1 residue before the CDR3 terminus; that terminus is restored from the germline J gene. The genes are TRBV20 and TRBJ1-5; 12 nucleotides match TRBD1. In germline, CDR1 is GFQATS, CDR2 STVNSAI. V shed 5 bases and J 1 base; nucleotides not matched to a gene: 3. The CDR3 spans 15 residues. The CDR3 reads CGASGTGGNNQAPLF. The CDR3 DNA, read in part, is TGTGGTGCTTCCGGGACAGGGGGCAACAACCAGGCTCCGCTT.

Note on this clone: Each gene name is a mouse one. CDR3 DNA, as far as it was read: TGTGCCAGCAGCTTTCGACTGGCTAGTGCAGAAACGCTGTAT. Protein product: CASSFRLASAETLY. In full, the CDR3 is CASSFRLASAETLYF. The chain uses TRBV4 and TRBJ2-3; a weak D match, TRBD2 (6 bases). The read terminates 1 residue ahead of where the CDR3 ends, so the germline J gene completes it. Between the trimmed V and J ends, which lost 4 bases and 0 bases, there was a span of 11 bases. In germline, CDR1 is LGHDT, CDR2 YNNKQL (reference sequence). The CDR3 covers 15 residues. Full variable domain (missing parts from reference TRBV4 and TRBJ2-3): ETAVFQTPNYHVTQVGNEVSFNCKQTLGHDTMYWYKQDSKKLLKIMFSYNNKQLIVNETVPRRFSPQSSDKAHLNLRIKSVEPEDSAVYLCASSFRLASAETLYFGSGTRLTVL.

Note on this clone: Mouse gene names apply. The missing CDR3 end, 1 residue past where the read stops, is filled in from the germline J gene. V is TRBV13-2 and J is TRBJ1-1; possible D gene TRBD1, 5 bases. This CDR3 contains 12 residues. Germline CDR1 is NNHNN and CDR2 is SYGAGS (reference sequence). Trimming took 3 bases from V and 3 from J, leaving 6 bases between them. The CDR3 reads CASGGGHTEVFF. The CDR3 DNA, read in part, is TGTGCCAGCGGTGGGGGACACACAGAAGTCTTC.

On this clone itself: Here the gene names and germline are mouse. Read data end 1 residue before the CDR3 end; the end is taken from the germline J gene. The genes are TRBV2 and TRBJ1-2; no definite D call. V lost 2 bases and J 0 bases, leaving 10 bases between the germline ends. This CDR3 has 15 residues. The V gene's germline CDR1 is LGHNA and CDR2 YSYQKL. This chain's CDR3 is CASSQTDYANSDYTF. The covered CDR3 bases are TGTGCCAGCAGCCAAACAGATTATGCAAACTCCGACTACACC.

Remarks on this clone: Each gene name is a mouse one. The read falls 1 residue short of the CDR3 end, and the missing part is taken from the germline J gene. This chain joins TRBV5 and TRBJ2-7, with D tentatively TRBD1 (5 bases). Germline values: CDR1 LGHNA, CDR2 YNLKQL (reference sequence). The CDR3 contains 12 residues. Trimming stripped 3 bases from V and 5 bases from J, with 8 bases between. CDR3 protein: CASSHQGDEQYF. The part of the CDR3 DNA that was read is TGTGCCAGCAGCCATCAGGGAGATGAACAGTAC.

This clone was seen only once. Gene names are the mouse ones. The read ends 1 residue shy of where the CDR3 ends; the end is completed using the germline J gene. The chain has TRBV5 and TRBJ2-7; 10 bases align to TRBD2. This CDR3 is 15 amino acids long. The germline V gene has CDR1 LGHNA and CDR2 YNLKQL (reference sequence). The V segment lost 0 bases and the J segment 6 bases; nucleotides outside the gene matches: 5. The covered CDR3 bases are TGTGCCAGCAGCCAAGATTCTGGGGGGGCGCGTGAACAGTAC. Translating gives CASSQDSGGAREQY. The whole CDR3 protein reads CASSQDSGGAREQYF.

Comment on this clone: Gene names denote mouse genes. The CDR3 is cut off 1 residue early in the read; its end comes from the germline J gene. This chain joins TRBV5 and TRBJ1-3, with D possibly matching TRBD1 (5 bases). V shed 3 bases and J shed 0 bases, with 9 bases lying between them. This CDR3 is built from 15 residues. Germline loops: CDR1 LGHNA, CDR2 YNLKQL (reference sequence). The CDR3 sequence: CASSQGGGSGNTLYF. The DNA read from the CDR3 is TGTGCCAGCAGCCAGGGGGGGGGTTCTGGAAATACGCTCTAT.

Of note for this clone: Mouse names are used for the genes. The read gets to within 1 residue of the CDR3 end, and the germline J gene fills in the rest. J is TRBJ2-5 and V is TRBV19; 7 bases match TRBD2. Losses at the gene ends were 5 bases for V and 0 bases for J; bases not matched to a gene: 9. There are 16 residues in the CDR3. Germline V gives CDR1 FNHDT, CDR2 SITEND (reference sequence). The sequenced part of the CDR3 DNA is TGTGCCAGCAGCCCCAACTGGGGTCTTAACCAAGACACCCAGTAC. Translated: CASSPNWGLNQDTQY. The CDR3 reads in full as CASSPNWGLNQDTQYF. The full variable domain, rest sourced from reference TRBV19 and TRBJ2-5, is GGIITQTPKFLIGQEGQKLTLKCQQNFNHDTMYWYRQDSGKGLRLIYYSITENDLQKGDLSEGYDASREKKSSFSLTVTSAQKNEMAVFLCASSPNWGLNQDTQYFGPGTRLLVL.

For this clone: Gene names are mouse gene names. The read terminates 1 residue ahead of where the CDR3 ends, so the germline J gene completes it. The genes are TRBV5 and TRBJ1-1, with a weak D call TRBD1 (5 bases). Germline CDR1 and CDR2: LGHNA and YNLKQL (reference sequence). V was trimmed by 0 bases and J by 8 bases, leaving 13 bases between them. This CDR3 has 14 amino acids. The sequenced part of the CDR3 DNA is TGTGCCAGCAGCCAAGATGGGACCCGAGGGGAAGTCTTC. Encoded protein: CASSQDGTRGEVF. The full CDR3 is CASSQDGTRGEVFF.

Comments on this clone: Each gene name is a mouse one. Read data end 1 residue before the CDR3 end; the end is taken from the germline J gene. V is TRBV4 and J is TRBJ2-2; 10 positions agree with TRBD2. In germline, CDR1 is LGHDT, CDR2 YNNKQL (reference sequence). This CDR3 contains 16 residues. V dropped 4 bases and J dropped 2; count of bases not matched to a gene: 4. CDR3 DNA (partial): TGTGCCAGCAGCTTGTCTGGGGGGGCGAACACCGGGCAGCTCTAC. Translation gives CASSLSGGANTGQLY. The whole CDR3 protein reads CASSLSGGANTGQLYF.

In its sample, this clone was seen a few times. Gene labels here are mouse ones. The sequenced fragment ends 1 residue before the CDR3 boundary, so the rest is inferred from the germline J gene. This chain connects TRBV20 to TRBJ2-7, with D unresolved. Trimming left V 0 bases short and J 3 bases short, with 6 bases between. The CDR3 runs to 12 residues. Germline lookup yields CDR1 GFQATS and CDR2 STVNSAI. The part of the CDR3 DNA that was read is TGTGGTGCTAGGGATCGGGTCTATGAACAGTAC. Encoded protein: CGARDRVYEQY. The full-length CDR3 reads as CGARDRVYEQYF. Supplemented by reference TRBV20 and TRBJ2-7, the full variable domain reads GALVYQYPRRTICKSGTSMRMECQAVGFQATSVAWYRQSPQKTFELIALSTVNSAIKYEQNFTQEKFPISHPNLSFSSMTVLNAYLEDRGLYLCGARDRVYEQYFGPGTRLTVL.

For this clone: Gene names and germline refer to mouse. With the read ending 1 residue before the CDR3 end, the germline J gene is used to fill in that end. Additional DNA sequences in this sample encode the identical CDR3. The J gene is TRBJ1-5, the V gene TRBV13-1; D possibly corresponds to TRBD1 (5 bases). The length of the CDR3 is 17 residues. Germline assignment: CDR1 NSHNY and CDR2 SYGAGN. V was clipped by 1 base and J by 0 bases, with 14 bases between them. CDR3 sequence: CASSDLPGHNNNQAPLF. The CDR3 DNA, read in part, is TGTGCCAGCAGTGATCTCCCGGGGCATAATAACAACCAGGCTCCGCTT.